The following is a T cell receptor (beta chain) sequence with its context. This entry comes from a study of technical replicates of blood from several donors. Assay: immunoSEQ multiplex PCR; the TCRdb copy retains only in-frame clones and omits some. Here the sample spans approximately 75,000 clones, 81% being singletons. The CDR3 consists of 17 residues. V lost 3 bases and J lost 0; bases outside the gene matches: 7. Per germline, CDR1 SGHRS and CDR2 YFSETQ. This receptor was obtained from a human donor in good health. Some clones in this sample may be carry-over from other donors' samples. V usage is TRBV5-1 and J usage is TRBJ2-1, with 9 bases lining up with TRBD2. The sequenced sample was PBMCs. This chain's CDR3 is CASSSQAGGRSYNEQFF. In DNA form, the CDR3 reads TGCGCCAGCAGCTCTCAAGCGGGGGGCCGCTCCTACAATGAGCAGTTCTTC.